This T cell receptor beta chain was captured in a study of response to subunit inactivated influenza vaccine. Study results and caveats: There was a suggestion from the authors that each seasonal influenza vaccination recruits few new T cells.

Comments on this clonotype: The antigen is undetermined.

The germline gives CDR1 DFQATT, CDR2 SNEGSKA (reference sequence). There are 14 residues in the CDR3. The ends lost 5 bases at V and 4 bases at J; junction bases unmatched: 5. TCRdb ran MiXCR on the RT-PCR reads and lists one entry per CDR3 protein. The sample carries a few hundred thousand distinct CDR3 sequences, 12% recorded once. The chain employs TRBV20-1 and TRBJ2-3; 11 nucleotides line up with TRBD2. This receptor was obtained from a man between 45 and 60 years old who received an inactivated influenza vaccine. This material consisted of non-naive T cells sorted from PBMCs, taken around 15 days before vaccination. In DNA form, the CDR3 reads TGCAGTGCTTATAGCGGGGGGGCCGCAGATACGCAGTATTTT. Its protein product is CSAYSGGAADTQYF.